Presented here are 5 T cell receptor beta chains from one specimen sequenced in a study of blood T cells in healthy people across ages. Next came a second PCR, run for roughly 6 to 11 cycles, which used a sample-barcoded 5' primer along with a J-beta primer mix. TCRdb reprocessed the 5' RACE reads with MiXCR, giving one entry per CDR3 protein. The sample includes around 1,900,000 distinct CDR3 sequences, about 39% of them seen just once. Source material: blood. The receptors derive from a human donor in good health.

The chain is built from TRBV6-5 and TRBJ2-1, with 10 bases matching TRBD2. With V trimmed by 8 bases and J by 6 bases, 7 bases remained unmatched. The CDR3 is 14 residues long. CDR1 is MNHEY, CDR2 SVGAGI, per germline. The CDR3 protein is CASGLAGATNEQFF. The CDR3 DNA is TGTGCCAGCGGCCTAGCGGGGGCCACCAATGAGCAGTTCTTC.

The rearrangement uses TRBV5-1 and TRBJ1-2; TRBD1 aligns across 7 bases. The CDR3 spans 15 residues. Unmatched junction bases numbered 5, after V lost 3 bases and J lost 0 bases. Germline-derived CDR1 and CDR2 are SGHRS and YFSETQ. This CDR3 is CASSWGTATNYGYTF. In DNA, the CDR3 is TGCGCCAGCAGCTGGGGGACAGCTACTAACTATGGCTACACCTTC.

The table lists this clonotype with a few counts. The chain links TRBV29-1 to TRBJ2-4; the D gene is possibly TRBD2 (6 bases). The CDR3 is 11 residues long. Germline assignment: CDR1 SQVTM and CDR2 ANQGSEA. Trimming removed 3 bases from V and 13 bases from J, with 13 bases in between. The CDR3 spells CSVEGGGEQYF. In DNA, the CDR3 is TGCAGCGTTGAGGGTGGAGGGGAGCAGTACTTC.

The chain recombines TRBV25-1 with TRBJ2-5; possible D gene TRBD2, 6 bases. The J call may be in error: the DNA end matches TRBJ2-7 better. Germline lookup yields CDR1 MGHDK and CDR2 SYGVNS. The CDR3 runs 14 residues. The CDR3 protein is CASSWGVKVSEQYF. The CDR3 DNA sequence: TGTGCCAGCAGTTGGGGGGTTAAGGTCTCCGAGCAGTACTTC.

Points on this clonotype: Relative to the germline gene, one junction end is altered; a read error may explain this. The V gene is TRBV7-9, the J gene TRBJ2-5; TRBD2 might be the D (6 bases). This CDR3 has 17 residues. In germline, CDR1 is SEHNR, CDR2 FQNEAQ (reference sequence). CDR3 residues: CASSHPPGDPRVETQHF. The DNA for the CDR3 is TGTGCCAGCAGCCACCCTCCGGGGGACCCCAGGGTGGAGACCCAGCACTTC.